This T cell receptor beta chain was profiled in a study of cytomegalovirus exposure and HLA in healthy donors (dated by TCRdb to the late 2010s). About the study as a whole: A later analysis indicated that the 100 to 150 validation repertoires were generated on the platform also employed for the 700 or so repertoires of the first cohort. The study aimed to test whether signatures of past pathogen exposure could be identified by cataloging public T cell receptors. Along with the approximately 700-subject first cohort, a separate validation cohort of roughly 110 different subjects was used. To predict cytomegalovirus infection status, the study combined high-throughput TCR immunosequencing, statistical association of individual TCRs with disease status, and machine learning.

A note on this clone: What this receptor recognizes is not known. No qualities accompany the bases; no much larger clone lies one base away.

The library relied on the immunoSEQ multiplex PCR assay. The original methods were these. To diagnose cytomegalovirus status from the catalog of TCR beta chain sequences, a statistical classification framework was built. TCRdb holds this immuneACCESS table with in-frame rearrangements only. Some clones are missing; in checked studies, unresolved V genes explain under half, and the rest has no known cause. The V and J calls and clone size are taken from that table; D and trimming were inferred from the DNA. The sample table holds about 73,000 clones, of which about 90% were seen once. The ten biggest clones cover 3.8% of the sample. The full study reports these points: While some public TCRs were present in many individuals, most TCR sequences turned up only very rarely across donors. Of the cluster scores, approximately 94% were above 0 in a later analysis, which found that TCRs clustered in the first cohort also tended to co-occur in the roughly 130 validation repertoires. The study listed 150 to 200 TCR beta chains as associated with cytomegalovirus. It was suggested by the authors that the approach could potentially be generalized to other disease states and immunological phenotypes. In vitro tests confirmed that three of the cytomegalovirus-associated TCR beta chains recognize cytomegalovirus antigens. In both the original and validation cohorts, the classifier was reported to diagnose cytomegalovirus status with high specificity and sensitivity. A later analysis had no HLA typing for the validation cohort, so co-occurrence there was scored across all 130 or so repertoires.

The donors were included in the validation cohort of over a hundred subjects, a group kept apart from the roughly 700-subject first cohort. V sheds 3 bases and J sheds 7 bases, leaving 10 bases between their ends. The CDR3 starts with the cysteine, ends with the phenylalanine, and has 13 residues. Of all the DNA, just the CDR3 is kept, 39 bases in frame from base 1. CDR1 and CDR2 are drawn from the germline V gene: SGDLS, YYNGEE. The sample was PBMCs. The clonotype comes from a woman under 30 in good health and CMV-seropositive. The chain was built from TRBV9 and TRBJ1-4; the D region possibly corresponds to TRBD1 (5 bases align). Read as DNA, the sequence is TGTGCCAGCAGCGGGACAAGGGGTGAAAAACTGTTTTTT. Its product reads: CASSGTRGEKLFF. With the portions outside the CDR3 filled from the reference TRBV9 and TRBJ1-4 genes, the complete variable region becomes DSGVTQTPKHLITATGQRVTLRCSPRSGDLSVYWYQQSLDQGLQFLIQYYNGEERAKGNILERFSAQQFPDLHSELNLSSLELGDSALYFCASSGTRGEKLFFGSGTQLSVL.